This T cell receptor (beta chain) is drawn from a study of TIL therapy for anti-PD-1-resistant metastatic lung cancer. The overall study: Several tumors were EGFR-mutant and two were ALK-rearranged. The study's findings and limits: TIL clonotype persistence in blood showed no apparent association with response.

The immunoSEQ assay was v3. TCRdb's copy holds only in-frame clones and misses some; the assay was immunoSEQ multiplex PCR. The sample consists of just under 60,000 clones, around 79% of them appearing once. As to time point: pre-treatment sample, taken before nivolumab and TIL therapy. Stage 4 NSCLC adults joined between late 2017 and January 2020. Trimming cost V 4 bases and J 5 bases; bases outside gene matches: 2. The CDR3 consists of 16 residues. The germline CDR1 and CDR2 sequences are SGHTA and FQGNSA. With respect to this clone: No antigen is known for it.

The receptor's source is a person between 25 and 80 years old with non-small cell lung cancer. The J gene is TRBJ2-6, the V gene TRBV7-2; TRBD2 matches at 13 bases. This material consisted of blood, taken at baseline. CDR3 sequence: CASSYGTSGRANVLTF. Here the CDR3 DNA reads TGTGCCAGCAGCTACGGGACTAGCGGGAGGGCCAACGTCCTGACTTTC.